This TCR beta chain came from a study of T cells after yellow fever vaccination (dated by TCRdb to the late 2010s). Context from the whole study: The SMART-Seq v4 Ultra Low Input RNA kit was used to prepare libraries from fractions with low cell numbers. Bulk TCR alpha and beta repertoires were sequenced longitudinally to track T-cell clones before and after primary and booster YFV17D yellow fever vaccination. The cohort comprised two healthy male donors, one aged 18 to 30 and one aged 30 to 40 years. Blood samples were taken at several timepoints before and after primary and secondary immunization, and bulk PBMC replicates and cell subsets were isolated. General findings and caveats noted by the study authors: Because only two donors were included in the study, the extent to which the findings can be generalized is limited. Compared with the primary T-cell response, the secondary T-cell response was faster but weaker, reaching its peak on day 5 rather than on day 15. Computational filtering was needed because FACS-sorted repertoires could contain abundant contaminating clonotypes from the bulk population. Most clones expanded after primary vaccination (96% of CD4 and about 85% of CD8) were re-detected after the booster, suggesting that broad memory maintenance occurred. A small fraction of clonotypes showed up in both the CD4 and CD8 compartments, probably as a result of convergent recombination.

Sample treatment or condition, as interpreted from the label and publication: live attenuated yellow fever vaccine strain. A standard Ficoll-Paque protocol was used to isolate PBMCs from peripheral blood. Dynabeads CD4 and CD8 positive selection kits were used to isolate the CD4 and CD8 T-cell fractions. TriZol was used to extract RNA from bulk PBMCs, from CD4 and CD8 fractions, and from dextramer-positive and dextramer-negative fractions. V and J are truncated by 4 bases and 8 bases respectively, leaving an intervening sequence of 17 bases. The germline V gene sets CDR1 to MGHRA and CDR2 to YSYEKL. CDR3 length: 15 amino acids, cysteine to phenylalanine. Solely the CDR3 DNA is kept, with 45 bases framed from the first base. Note on this clonotype: The antigen it recognizes is unknown. No much larger clone exists at a distance of one base, and base qualities are not known.

Synthesis of TCR cDNA relied on 5'RACE template switching, a step that introduced a universal primer site along with unique molecular identifiers. Priming for cDNA synthesis came from both the TCR alpha and TCR beta constant segments. Two PCR steps were used to amplify libraries, with sample barcodes and sequencing adapters being added in the second step. Sequencing of the libraries was done on either Illumina HiSeq 2500 (2x100 bp) or NovaSeq (2x150 bp). The original pipeline was this. Reads were demultiplexed and collapsed into UMI consensus sequences with MIGEC, and V(D)J alignment was performed with MiXCR. Vaccine-responding clonotypes were defined with edgeR using replicate PBMC samples, requiring FDR below 0.01 and a log2 fold change above 5 up to day 15. Each bulk clonotype received a CD4 or CD8 identity based on whether the sequenced CD4 or CD8 repertoire contained that clonotype at higher abundance. TCRdb reprocessed the public reads (quality trimming at Q25 with fastp, clone calling with MiXCR) and kept in-frame beta chains. Here each entry gathers all rows of one CDR3 protein and keeps the most common genes and DNA. The V and J calls come from TCRdb's annotation, not from the publication. The sample data list under 300,000 distinct CDR3 sequences, and 6% to 7.5% of these were observed just once. The ten largest clones represent approximately 0.84% of the sample.

The clonotype originates from a man aged 30 to 39 who received the YFV17D yellow fever vaccine. Recombination connected TRBV4-1 to TRBJ1-4, with TRBD1 tentatively as D gene (5 bases match). The starting material was CD4+ T cells sorted from PBMCs, obtained 15 days after the yellow fever booster vaccination. The nucleotide sequence reads TGCGCCAGCAGCCTCCCTGGGGCCAGTTGGGAAAAACTGTTTTTT. Its amino acids are CASSLPGASWEKLFF.